Following are 12 T cell receptor beta chains from one sample sequenced in a study of long-term antiretroviral therapy in people with HIV. Survey level was the resolution at which the v3.0 immunoSEQ assay ran. Only in-frame clones appear in the TCRdb table, and some are missing; sequencing was by immunoSEQ multiplex PCR. This repertoire shows approximately 26,000 clones, 80% to 85% found once; its top ten account for 6.2%. Sequences were derived from unsorted PBMCs, sampled 0.4 years after starting antiretroviral therapy. The receptor set was obtained from a man aged 18 to 29 with HIV.

This clone was detected once. The chain carries TRBV6-5 and TRBJ2-2; 10 positions agree with TRBD2. The germline V gene has CDR1 MNHEY and CDR2 SVGAGI. Losses at the gene ends were 5 bases for V and 3 bases for J; bases not matched to a gene: 0. The CDR3 runs 14 residues. CDR3 in amino acids: CASSLAGDTGELFF. The CDR3 DNA is TGTGCCAGCAGTCTAGCGGGAGACACCGGGGAGCTGTTTTTT.

The rearrangement links TRBV7-9 to TRBJ1-5; TRBD1 matches 7 bases. The V gene end was trimmed by 1 base and the J gene end by 0 bases; junction bases not matched to a gene: 9. CDR1 and CDR2 from the germline V gene are SEHNR and FQNEAQ (reference sequence). CDR3 length equals 18 residues. CDR3 loop: CASSLGGTDPYSNQPQHF. The CDR3 DNA reads as TGTGCCAGCAGCTTAGGGGGGACAGATCCTTATAGCAATCAGCCCCAGCATTTT.

The rearrangement joins TRBV14 to TRBJ1-1; TRBD1 matches at 10 bases. CDR1 is SGHDN, CDR2 FVKESK, per germline. This CDR3 has 15 residues. V lost 7 bases and J lost 4; bases outside the gene matches: 9. CDR3 nucleotides: TGTGCCAGCACTCAAACGGGGACAGGGGTCACTGAAGCTTTCTTT. As protein: CASTQTGTGVTEAFF.

This chain joins TRBV11-3 and TRBJ2-7; possible D gene TRBD2, 5 bases. The CDR3 has 17 residues. Trimming left V 0 bases short and J 2 bases short, with 17 bases between. Germline V lookup: CDR1 SGHNT, CDR2 YENEEA. The CDR3 nucleotides read TGTGCCAGCAGCTTAGATCTGGAGGATAGGCGGGCCTACGAGCAGTACTTC. It is translated as CASSLDLEDRRAYEQYF.

V and J are TRBV5-6 and TRBJ2-5, with 7 bases lining up with TRBD1. The length of the CDR3 is 12 residues. Germline V gene lookup returns CDR1 SGHDT and CDR2 YYEEEE. V shed 6 bases and J 2 bases; nucleotides not matched to a gene: 1. The CDR3 coding sequence is TGTGCCAGCACGGGACAGCAAGAGACCCAGTACTTC. It encodes CASTGQQETQYF.

This clone was recorded a few times. The chain uses TRBV5-1 and TRBJ2-2; TRBD2 agrees at 11 bases. In germline, CDR1 is SGHRS, CDR2 YFSETQ. CDR3 size: 15 residues. The trim removed 7 bases at V and 1 base at J, leaving 3 bases unmatched. As DNA, the CDR3 is TGCGCCAGCCGCCTAGCGGGGGGGAACACCGGGGAGCTGTTTTTT. Protein: CASRLAGGNTGELFF.

This sequence joins TRBV28 and TRBJ2-7, with D possibly matching TRBD1 (6 bases). From germline, CDR1 is MDHEN and CDR2 SYDVKM. The CDR3 loop spans 15 amino acids. The V end lost 5 bases, the J end lost 1 base, and 15 bases lay between the germline ends. CDR3 region: CASSPTHRASYEQYF. CDR3 nucleotides: TGTGCCAGCAGTCCCACGCACAGGGCTTCCTACGAGCAGTACTTC.

This clone occurred a few times. The rearrangement links TRBV4-1 to TRBJ1-5; 11 positions match TRBD1. The CDR3 runs 17 residues. From germline, CDR1 is MGHRA and CDR2 YSYEKL. V gave up 0 bases and J gave up 7 bases; unmatched junction bases: 8. The chain's CDR3 is CASSQDGTGGDRQPQHF. As DNA, the CDR3 is TGCGCCAGCAGCCAAGATGGGACAGGGGGAGATCGGCAGCCCCAGCATTTT.

The chain combines TRBV11-2 with TRBJ1-2; TRBD1 matches 9 bases. The CDR3 is 15 residues long. The V segment lost 5 bases and the J segment 4 bases; nucleotides outside the gene matches: 8. Germline loops: CDR1 SGHAT, CDR2 FQNNGV. The DNA of the CDR3 is TGTGCCAGCAGCCCTCCGGGACAGGGCCTCTATGGCTACACCTTC. Amino acid sequence: CASSPPGQGLYGYTF.

The chain joins TRBV27 to TRBJ1-2, with TRBD1 matching 8 bases. Germline values: CDR1 MNHEY, CDR2 SMNVEV (reference sequence). With 4 bases clipped from V and 0 bases from J, the junction kept 13 bases outside the gene matches. The CDR3 totals 18 residues. CDR3 bases: TGTGCCAGCAGTTCCTTATCTGGACAGGGCCCGGCTAACTATGGCTACACCTTC. This encodes CASSSLSGQGPANYGYTF.

The rearrangement uses TRBV7-8 and TRBJ2-2; TRBD2 is a possible D gene (6 bases). In germline, CDR1 is SGHVS, CDR2 FQNEAQ. V lost 1 base and J lost 7, with 22 bases in between. The CDR3 is 18 residues long. The CDR3 region is CASSLGPLGGDRVGELFF. The DNA of the CDR3 is TGTGCCAGCAGCTTAGGGCCTTTGGGGGGAGATAGGGTCGGGGAGCTGTTTTTT.

The chain recombines TRBV6-1 with TRBJ2-7, with D possibly matching TRBD1 (5 bases). Trimming stripped 2 bases from V and 0 bases from J, with 11 bases between. Germline V gene data show CDR1 as MNHNS and CDR2 as SASEGT. The length of the CDR3 is 15 residues. The CDR3 DNA follows: TGTGCCAGCAGTGAATTCACAGGAACCTCCTACGAGCAGTACTTC. Amino acid sequence: CASSEFTGTSYEQYF.